This T cell receptor beta chain appears in the sequencing data of a study of T cells after yellow fever vaccination. Study conclusions and caveats: Researchers cautioned that FACS-sorted repertoires could harbor abundant clonotypes contaminating from the bulk population.

Note on this clonotype: What it binds is unknown.

The authors made TCR cDNA by 5'RACE template switching, adding a universal primer site and UMIs. TCRdb re-derived calls from the 5' RACE reads in MiXCR, one entry per CDR3 protein. This sample has 620,000 or so distinct CDR3 sequences, with 17% found just once. Per the germline V gene, CDR1 is SEHNR and CDR2 is FQNEAQ (reference sequence). Trimming took 5 bases from V and 10 from J; bases not matched to a gene: 10. This CDR3 comprises 15 residues. This rearrangement joins TRBV7-9 to TRBJ1-4; 10 nucleotides align to TRBD1. The source material was PBMCs, sampled 5 days after the first yellow fever vaccination. The sequence was collected from a man between 18 and 29 years old who received the YFV17D yellow fever vaccine. CDR3 sequence (DNA): TGTGCCAGCAGCGCCCCGGGACAGGGGATGGGAAAACTGTTTTTT. It encodes CASSAPGQGMGKLFF.